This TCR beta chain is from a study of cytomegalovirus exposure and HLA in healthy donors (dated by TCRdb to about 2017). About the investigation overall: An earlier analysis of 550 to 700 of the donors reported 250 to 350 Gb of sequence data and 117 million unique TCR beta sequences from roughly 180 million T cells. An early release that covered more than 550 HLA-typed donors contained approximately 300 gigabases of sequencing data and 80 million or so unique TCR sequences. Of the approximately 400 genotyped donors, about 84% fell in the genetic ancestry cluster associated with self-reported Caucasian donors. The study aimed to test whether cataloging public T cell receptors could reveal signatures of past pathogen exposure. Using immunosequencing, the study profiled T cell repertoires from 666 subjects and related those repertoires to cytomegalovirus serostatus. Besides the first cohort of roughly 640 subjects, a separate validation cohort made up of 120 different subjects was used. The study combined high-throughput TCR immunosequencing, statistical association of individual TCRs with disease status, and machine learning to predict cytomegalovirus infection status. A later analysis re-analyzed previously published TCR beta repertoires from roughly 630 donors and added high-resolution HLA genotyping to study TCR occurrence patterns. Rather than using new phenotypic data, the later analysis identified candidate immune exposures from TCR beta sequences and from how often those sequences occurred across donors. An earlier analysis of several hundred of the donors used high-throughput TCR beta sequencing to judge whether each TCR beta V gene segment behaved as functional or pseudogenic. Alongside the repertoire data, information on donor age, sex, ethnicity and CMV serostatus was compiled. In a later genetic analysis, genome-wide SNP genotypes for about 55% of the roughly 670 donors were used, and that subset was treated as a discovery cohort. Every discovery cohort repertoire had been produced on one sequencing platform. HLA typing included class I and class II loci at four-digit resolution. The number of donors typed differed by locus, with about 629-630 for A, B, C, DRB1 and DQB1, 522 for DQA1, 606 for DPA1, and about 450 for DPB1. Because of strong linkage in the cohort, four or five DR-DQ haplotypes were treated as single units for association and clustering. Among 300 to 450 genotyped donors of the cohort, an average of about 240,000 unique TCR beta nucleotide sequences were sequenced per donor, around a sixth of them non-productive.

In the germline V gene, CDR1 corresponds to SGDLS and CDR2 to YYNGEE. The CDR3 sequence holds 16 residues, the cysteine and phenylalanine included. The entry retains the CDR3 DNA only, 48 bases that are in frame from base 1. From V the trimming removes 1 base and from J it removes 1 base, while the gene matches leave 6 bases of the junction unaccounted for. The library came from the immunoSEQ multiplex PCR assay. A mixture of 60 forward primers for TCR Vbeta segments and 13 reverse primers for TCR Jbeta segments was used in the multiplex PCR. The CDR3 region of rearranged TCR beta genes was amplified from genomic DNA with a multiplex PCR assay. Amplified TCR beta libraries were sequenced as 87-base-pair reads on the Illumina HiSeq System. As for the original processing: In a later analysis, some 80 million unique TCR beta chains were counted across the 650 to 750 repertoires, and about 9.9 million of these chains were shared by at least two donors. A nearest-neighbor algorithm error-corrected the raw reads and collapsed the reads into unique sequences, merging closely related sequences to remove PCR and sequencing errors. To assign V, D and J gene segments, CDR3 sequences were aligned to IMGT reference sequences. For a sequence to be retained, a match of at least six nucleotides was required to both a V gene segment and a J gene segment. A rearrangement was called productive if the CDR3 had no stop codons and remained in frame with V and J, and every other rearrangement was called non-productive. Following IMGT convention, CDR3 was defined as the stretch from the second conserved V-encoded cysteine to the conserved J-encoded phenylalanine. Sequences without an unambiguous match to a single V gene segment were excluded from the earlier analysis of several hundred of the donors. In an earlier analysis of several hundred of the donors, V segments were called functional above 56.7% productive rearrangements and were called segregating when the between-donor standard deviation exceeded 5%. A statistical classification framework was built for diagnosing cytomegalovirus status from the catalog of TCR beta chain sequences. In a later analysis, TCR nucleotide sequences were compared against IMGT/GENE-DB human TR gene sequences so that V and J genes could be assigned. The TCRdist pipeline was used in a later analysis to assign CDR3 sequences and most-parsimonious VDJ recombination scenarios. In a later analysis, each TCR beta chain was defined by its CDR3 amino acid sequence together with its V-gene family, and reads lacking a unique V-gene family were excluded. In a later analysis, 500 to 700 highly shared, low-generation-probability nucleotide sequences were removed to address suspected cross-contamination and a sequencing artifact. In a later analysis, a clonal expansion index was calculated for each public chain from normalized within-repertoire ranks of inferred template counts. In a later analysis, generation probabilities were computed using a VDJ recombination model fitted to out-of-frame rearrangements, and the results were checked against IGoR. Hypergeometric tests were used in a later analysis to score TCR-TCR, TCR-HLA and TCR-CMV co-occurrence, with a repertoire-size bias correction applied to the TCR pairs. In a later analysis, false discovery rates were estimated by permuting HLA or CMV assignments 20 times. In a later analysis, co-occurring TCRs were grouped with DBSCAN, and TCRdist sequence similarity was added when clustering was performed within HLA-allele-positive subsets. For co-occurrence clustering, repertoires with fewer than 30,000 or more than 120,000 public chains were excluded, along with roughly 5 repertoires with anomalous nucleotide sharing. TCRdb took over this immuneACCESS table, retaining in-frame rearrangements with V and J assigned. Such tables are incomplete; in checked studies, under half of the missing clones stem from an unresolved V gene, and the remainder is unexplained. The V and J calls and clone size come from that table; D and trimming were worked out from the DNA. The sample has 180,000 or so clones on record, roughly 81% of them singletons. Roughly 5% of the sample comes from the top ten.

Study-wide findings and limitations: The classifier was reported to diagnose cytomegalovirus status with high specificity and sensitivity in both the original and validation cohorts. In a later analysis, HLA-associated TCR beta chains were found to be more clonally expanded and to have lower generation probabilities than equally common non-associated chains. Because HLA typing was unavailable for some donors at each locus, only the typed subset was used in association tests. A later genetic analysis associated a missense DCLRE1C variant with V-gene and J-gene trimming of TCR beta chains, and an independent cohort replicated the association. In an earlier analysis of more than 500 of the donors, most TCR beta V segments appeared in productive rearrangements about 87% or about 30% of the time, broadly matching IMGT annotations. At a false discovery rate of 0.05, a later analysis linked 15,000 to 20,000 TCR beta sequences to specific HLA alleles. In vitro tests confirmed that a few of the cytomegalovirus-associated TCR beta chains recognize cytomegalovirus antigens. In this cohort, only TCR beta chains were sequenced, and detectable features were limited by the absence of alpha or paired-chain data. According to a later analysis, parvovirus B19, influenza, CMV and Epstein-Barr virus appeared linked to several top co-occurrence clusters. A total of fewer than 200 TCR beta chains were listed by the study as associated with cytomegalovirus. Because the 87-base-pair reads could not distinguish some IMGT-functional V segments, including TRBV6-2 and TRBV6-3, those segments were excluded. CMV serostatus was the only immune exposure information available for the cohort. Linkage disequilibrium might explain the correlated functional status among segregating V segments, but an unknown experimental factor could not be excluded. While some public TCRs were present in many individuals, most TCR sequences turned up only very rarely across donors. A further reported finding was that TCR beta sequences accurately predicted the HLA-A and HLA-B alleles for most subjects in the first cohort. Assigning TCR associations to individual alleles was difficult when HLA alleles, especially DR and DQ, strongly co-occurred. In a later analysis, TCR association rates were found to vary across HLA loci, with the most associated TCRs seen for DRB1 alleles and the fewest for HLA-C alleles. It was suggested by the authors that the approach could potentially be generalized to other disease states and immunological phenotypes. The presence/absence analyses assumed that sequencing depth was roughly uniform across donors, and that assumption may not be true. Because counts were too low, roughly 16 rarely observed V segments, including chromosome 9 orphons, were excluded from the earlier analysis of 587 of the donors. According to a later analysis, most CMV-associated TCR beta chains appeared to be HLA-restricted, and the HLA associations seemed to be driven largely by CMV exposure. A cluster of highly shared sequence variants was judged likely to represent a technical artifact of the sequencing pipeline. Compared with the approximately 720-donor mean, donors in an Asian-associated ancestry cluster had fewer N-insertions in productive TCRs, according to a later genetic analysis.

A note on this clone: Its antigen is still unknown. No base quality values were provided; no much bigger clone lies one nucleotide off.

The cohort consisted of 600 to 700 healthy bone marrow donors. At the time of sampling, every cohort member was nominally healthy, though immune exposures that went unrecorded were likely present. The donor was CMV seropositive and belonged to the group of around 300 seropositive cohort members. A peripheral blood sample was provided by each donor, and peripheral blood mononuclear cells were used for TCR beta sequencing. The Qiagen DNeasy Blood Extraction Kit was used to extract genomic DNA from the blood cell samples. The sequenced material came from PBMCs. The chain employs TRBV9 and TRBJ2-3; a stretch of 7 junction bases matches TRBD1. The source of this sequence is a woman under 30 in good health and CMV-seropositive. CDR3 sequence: CASSVRQGVRTDTQYF. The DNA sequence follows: TGTGCCAGCAGCGTACGACAGGGAGTACGCACAGATACGCAGTATTTT.